Following are 18 T cell receptor beta chains from one sample sequenced in a study of CD8+ T cells in alopecia areata. Isolated RNA was reverse transcribed into cDNA used as the sequencing template. Assay used: immunoSEQ multiplex PCR; TCRdb lists only in-frame clones, some missing. The sample holds about 120,000 clones, more than 40% seen once. Material: CD8+ T cells sorted from blood, obtained at week 0. These TCRs come from a human donor with alopecia areata.

V gene TRBV27 combines with J gene TRBJ1-1; the D is unclear. Germline CDR1 reads MNHEY; CDR2 reads SMNVEV (reference sequence). The CDR3 covers 14 residues. Trimming cost V 1 base and J 6 bases, with 12 bases left between them. CDR3 nucleotide sequence: TGTGCCAGCAGTTTATTTCGGTCGGGCGCTGAAGCTTTCTTT. It specifies CASSLFRSGAEAFF.

This chain joins TRBV9 and TRBJ2-2; the D gene could be TRBD1 or TRBD2 (6 bases each). CDR1 is SGDLS and CDR2 is YYNGEE in the germline V gene. The CDR3 totals 13 residues. V lost 4 bases and J lost 7, with 11 bases in between. The CDR3 here is CASSPEGGGELFF. The CDR3 coding sequence is TGTGCCAGCAGCCCAGAGGGGGGCGGGGAGCTGTTTTTT.

V usage is TRBV27 and J usage is TRBJ1-3, with D possibly TRBD1 on 6 matching bases. Germline CDR1 is MNHEY and CDR2 is SMNVEV (reference sequence). There are 16 residues in the CDR3. The ends were cut back, 6 bases at V and 0 bases at J, with 15 bases in the middle. Here the CDR3 reads CASSLDRRSSGNTIYF. CDR3 DNA: TGTGCCAGCAGCCTGGACAGAAGGAGCTCTGGAAACACCATATATTTT.

The CDR3 loop is CASSLDQGVETQYF. The CDR3, as DNA: TGTGCCAGCAGTTTAGACCAGGGAGTAGAGACCCAGTACTTC. This chain connects TRBV27 to TRBJ2-5; the D gene could be TRBD1 or TRBD2 (5 bases each). This CDR3 comprises 14 residues. Trimming removed 2 bases at V and 4 bases at J, with 11 bases between. Germline CDR1 and CDR2: MNHEY and SMNVEV (reference sequence).

The genes are TRBV30 and TRBJ2-1; unclear D gene. The germline V gene has CDR1 GTSNPN and CDR2 SVGIG (reference sequence). Trimming pared 2 bases from V and 3 bases from J, leaving 11 bases between. This CDR3 has 14 residues. The CDR3 spells CAWSWAGLYNEQFF. The CDR3 region has the DNA TGTGCCTGGAGTTGGGCAGGCCTCTACAATGAGCAGTTCTTC.

The chain employs TRBV25-1 and TRBJ2-7; D not certain. The germline V gene encodes CDR1 MGHDK and CDR2 SYGVNS. The CDR3 loop spans 15 amino acids. Trimming took 6 bases from V and 1 from J, leaving 16 bases between them. The CDR3 protein is CASSVGTSKSYEQYF. CDR3 DNA: TGTGCCAGCAGCGTGGGTACAAGTAAGTCCTACGAGCAGTACTTC.

The rearrangement links TRBV29-1 to TRBJ2-3; 11 positions match TRBD2. The CDR3 is made up of 17 amino acids. The V gene's germline CDR1 is SQVTM and CDR2 ANQGSEA. J was trimmed by 0 bases and V by 6 bases; bases with no gene match: 11. The CDR3, as DNA: TGCAGCGTCCCGGGACTAGCGGCGCGAACTAGCACAGATACGCAGTATTTT. It is translated as CSVPGLAARTSTDTQYF.

This clone was detected a few times. V is TRBV5-6 and J is TRBJ1-1, with 7 bases that match TRBD1. The CDR3 is made up of 16 amino acids. Germline CDR1 and CDR2: SGHDT and YYEEEE. V trimming: 2 bases; J trimming: 3 bases; junction bases outside the gene matches: 10. The CDR3 here is CASSLVRDRVYTEAFF. In nucleotides, the CDR3 is TGTGCCAGCAGCTTAGTCCGTGACAGGGTATACACTGAAGCTTTCTTT.

The chain uses TRBV29-1 and TRBJ2-3, with D unresolved. Trimming took off 7 bases at V and 4 bases at J, with 6 bases between the two ends. The CDR3 spans 10 residues. Per the germline V gene, CDR1 is SQVTM and CDR2 is ANQGSEA. CDR3 nucleotide sequence: TGCAGCGCCCAGGCAGATACGCAGTATTTT. Amino acid sequence: CSAQADTQYF.

This clone has a single count. This chain uses TRBV30 with TRBJ2-2; tentative D call: TRBD2 (5 bases). This CDR3 region has 12 residues. Germline values: CDR1 GTSNPN, CDR2 SVGIG (reference sequence). V lost 5 bases to trimming and J lost 6 bases, with 10 bases between them. The CDR3 loop reads CAWGLGAGELFF. The CDR3, as DNA: TGTGCCTGGGGACTGGGCGCCGGGGAGCTGTTTTTT.

There are a few counts of this clone. The chain employs TRBV19 and TRBJ1-5; D uncertain. The germline V gene has CDR1 LNHDA and CDR2 SQIVND (reference sequence). There are 15 residues in the CDR3. V was clipped by 5 bases and J by 2 bases, with 13 bases between them. CDR3 region: CASSYNLEGNQPQHF. As DNA, the CDR3 is TGTGCCAGTAGTTACAATCTCGAAGGCAATCAGCCCCAGCATTTT.

The gene calls are TRBV27 and TRBJ1-5; TRBD1 aligns across 7 bases. The CDR3 contains 16 residues. Looked up from germline, CDR1 is MNHEY and CDR2 is SMNVEV (reference sequence). V was clipped by 6 bases and J by 3 bases; unmatched bases: 11. The CDR3 sequence: CASSPSQGVINQPQHF. The CDR3 nucleotides are TGTGCCAGCAGCCCTAGTCAGGGGGTCATCAATCAGCCCCAGCATTTT.

Notes on this clone: Other nucleotide sequences from this sample produce the same CDR3. The chain is built from TRBV29-1 and TRBJ2-5, with 7 bases that match TRBD2. CDR3 size: 12 residues. V shed 2 bases, J shed 3 bases, and the junction held 0 bases outside the gene matches. The V gene's germline CDR1 is SQVTM and CDR2 ANQGSEA. The CDR3 here is CSVERGEETQYF. The CDR3 DNA reads TGCAGCGTTGAACGGGGGGAAGAGACCCAGTACTTC.

The chain is built from TRBV9 and TRBJ1-1; 8 bases line up with TRBD1. This CDR3 comprises 15 residues. The germline CDR1 and CDR2 sequences are SGDLS and YYNGEE. Unmatched junction bases numbered 8, after V lost 3 bases and J lost 4 bases. This CDR3 is CASSARQGLVTEAFF. For the CDR3, the DNA is TGTGCCAGCAGCGCCCGACAGGGGCTGGTCACTGAAGCTTTCTTT.

The chain combines TRBV2 with TRBJ1-6; 7 nucleotides match TRBD1. The CDR3 loop spans 18 amino acids. Unmatched junction bases numbered 8, after V lost 3 bases and J lost 0 bases. Germline CDR1 is SNHLY and CDR2 is FYNNEI. This chain's CDR3 is CASSDDRALISYNSPLHF. The CDR3 DNA reads as TGTGCCAGCAGTGACGACAGGGCCCTCATCTCCTATAATTCACCCCTCCACTTT.

The chain carries TRBV15 and TRBJ2-7; D not resolved. The CDR3 runs to 11 residues. Germline V gene data show CDR1 as LNHNV and CDR2 as YYDKDF (reference sequence). Trimming took 1 base from V and 3 from J, leaving 1 base between them. Here the CDR3 DNA reads TGTGCCACCAGCAGAGGCTACGAGCAGTACTTC. It translates to CATSRGYEQYF.

The gene calls are TRBV5-1 and TRBJ2-1; maybe TRBD1 (6 bases). V shed 1 base and J shed 3 bases, with 8 bases lying between them. Germline CDR1 SGHRS, CDR2 YFSETQ. The CDR3 is 14 amino acids. CDR3 residues: CASSLRGFYNEQFF. The CDR3 DNA reads as TGCGCCAGCAGCTTGAGGGGGTTCTACAATGAGCAGTTCTTC.

This clone occurred many times. The chain uses TRBV7-3 and TRBJ1-3, with no clear D. The length of the CDR3 is 14 residues. The germline V and J ends were trimmed by 5 bases and 1 base, with 9 bases remaining between them. The V gene's germline CDR1 is SGHTA and CDR2 FQGTGA. This chain's CDR3 is CASSATGSGNTIYF. Written as DNA, the CDR3 is TGTGCCAGCAGCGCGACGGGTTCTGGAAACACCATATATTTT.